This TCR beta chain was captured in a study of shared clonotypes between healthy human individuals (dated by TCRdb to 2020 to 2021). With respect to the entire study: A couple of women and a few men aged 18 to 49 years were included in the cohort. Per donor, three plates each were used for CD4 naive and CD4 memory, two for CD8 naive, and one for CD8 memory. To estimate repertoire size and how much clonotypes are shared between individuals, the study performed deep sequencing of blood TCR repertoires from a handful of healthy adults. To increase sequencing depth and limit assay-specific biases, TCR repertoire library preparation and sequencing were carried out by different laboratories using diverse techniques. Leukapheresis yielded between about 0.9 and 8.9 billion PBMCs per donor. Study-wide conclusions, independent of this receptor: Because the study included only a small number of donors, the genetic and exposure-history diversity represented was limited. Based on pairwise subsampling, the degree of clonotype sharing among donors was expected to be affected by sequencing depth. Only blood was sampled, and tissue TCR repertoires likely differ from those in blood. Clonotypes shared by all four sorted-subset donors showed higher generation probabilities than non-shared clonotypes. Larger estimated clonotype richness was generally found for naive subsets than for memory subsets. Incomplete sequencing was indicated by rarefaction of sorted-subset datasets, despite the large sequencing depth. When a few donors were compared, the shared fraction of clonotypes was around 5% for naive CD4, approximately 3.5% for naive CD8, 2.3% for memory CD4, and around 0.37% for memory CD8.

The donors were healthy, HIV-negative adults with no recently reported acute infections or vaccinations. Only Caucasian adults living in Nashville, Tennessee, USA were represented among the donors. CD4+ T cells were enriched through magnetic negative selection, after which naive cells were positively selected on CD45RA and the remaining negative fraction served as the memory subset. Blood was obtained by leukapheresis, after which PBMCs were separated by Ficoll-Histopaque density gradient centrifugation and cryopreserved in liquid nitrogen vapor phase. Analytical flow cytometry was used to check the purity and quantity of every magnetically sorted T cell population. Genomic DNA was isolated from every sorted fraction and measured by UV absorbance on a Nanodrop 2000c. To note about this clone: It lacks a known antigen. Base qualities are missing; no much larger clone stands one base away.

Using the deep immunoSEQ assay, multiplex PCR amplified TCR CDR3 regions from genomic DNA. Extracted genomic DNA from each cell subset was distributed evenly across all wells of several immunoSEQ 96-well plates, and each plate was treated as a replicate. For sorted subsets, each replicate PCR was loaded with approximately 200 ng genomic DNA, equivalent to roughly 30,000 T cell genomes. The purified libraries were quantified using a Qubit 3.0 fluorometer, sized with a Bioanalyzer 2100, and then quantified again using the KAPA Library Quantification kit. A separate single-read 150-cycle Illumina NextSeq 550 flow cell was used to sequence each immunoSEQ 96-well plate. The study's processing was this. Because only junctional sequences without quality scores were contained in the immunoSEQ output, filtering matching that applied to full-length reads could not be performed. To assign V/J genes and CDR3, sequences were annotated against IMGT germline references using PyIR, a Python wrapper for IgBLAST v1.9. Reads were filtered out if the reads had weak V/J assignments (E-value above 1e-6), no CDR3, stop codons, out-of-frame junctions, or ambiguous translated residues. V3J clonotypes were defined as sequences sharing the same inferred V gene, J gene, and CDR3 amino acid sequence. Percentage overlap between repertoires was computed as shared unique clonotypes divided by the size of the smaller repertoire. Three approaches were used to assess repertoire richness: RTK rarefaction, the Chao1 estimator, and Recon v2.1 estimates of unobserved clonotypes. For all TCRbeta clonotypes obtained by the gDNA method from four donors, generation probabilities were computed with OLGA. TCRdb obtained this table from immuneACCESS and retained in-frame rearrangements with V and J assigned. These tables miss some clones; where compared with another copy, unresolved V genes account for less than half of the shortfall, and the remainder is unexplained. V and J calls plus clone size are reproduced from that table; the DNA served to infer D and trimming. The sample table contains more than 2,000,000 clones; only one count was recorded for 93% of them. About 0.37% of the sample is taken by the ten largest.

The CDR3 runs 14 residues from the cysteine to the phenylalanine. The read is trimmed to its CDR3 DNA, 42 bases read in frame from base 1. The germline ends are 14 bases apart after V is trimmed by 5 bases and J by 4 bases. CDR1 and CDR2 (MDHEN, SYDVKM) derive from the germline V gene. The TCR comes from a man younger than 35 in good health. Some clones in this sample may be carry-over from other donors' samples. The sequence is built from TRBV28 and TRBJ2-5; the D call is tentative, TRBD1 or TRBD2, as each matches 5 bases. The specimen sequenced was naive CD4+ T cells from PBMCs. In the paper's terms, the cell subset or site label means: CD45RA+ positively selected. The CDR3 reads as follows: CASSPPPGRETQYF. The DNA sequence is TGTGCCAGCAGTCCCCCGCCGGGGCGAGAGACCCAGTACTTC. Extended through the reference TRBV28 and TRBJ2-5 proteins, this CDR3 yields the full variable domain: DVKVTQSSRYLVKRTGEKVFLECVQDMDHENMFWYRQDPGLGLRLIYFSYDVKMKEKGDIPEGYSVSREKKERFSLILESASTNQTSMYLCASSPPPGRETQYFGPGTRLLVL.